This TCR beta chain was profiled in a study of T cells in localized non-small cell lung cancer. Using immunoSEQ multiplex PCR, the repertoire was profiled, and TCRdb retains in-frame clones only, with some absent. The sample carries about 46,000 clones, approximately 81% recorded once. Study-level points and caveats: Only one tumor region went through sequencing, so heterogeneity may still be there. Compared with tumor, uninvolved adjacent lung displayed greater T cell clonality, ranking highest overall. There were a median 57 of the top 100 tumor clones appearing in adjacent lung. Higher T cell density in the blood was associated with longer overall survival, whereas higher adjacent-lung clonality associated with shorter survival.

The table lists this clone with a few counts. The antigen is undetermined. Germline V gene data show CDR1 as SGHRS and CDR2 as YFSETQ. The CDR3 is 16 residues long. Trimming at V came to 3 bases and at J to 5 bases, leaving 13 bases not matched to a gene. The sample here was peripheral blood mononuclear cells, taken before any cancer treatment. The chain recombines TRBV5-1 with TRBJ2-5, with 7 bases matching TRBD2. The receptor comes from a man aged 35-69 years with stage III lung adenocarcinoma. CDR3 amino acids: CASSSHERGRGETQYF. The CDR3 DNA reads TGCGCCAGCAGCTCCCACGAGCGGGGCCGGGGTGAGACCCAGTACTTC.